The present T cell receptor (beta chain) was sequenced within a study of T cell responses to AZD1222 COVID-19 vaccine. The repertoire was sequenced with immunoSEQ multiplex PCR; TCRdb's copy has only in-frame clones and lacks some. This sample has 150,000 or so clones; around nine tenths occur once, and the top ten carry around 18%. The CDR3 spans 15 residues. Germline CDR1 reads MGHRA; CDR2 reads YSYEKL. The V end was cut by 0 bases, the J end by 4 bases, with 12 bases between. The rearrangement links TRBV4-1 to TRBJ1-2, with no clear D. The input for sequencing was peripheral blood, taken on day 0 of AZD1222 vaccination. This TCR came from an adult in good health. The CDR3: CASSQDGQDAYGYTF. The CDR3 region has the DNA TGCGCCAGCAGCCAAGATGGGCAGGATGCCTATGGCTACACCTTC.